A selection of T cell receptor beta chains follows, all from one sample in a study of blood T cell repertoires in COVID-19. Generated by immunoSEQ multiplex PCR, the TCRdb table keeps only in-frame clones and is missing some. The sample lists 300,000 to 350,000 clones, 87% occurring once. Sequenced material: peripheral blood. The receptors shown here come from a man between 25 and 39 years old with COVID-19, enrolled during active disease. Both conserved end residues are part of each CDR3.

>TRBV5-1|TRBJ1-4
CASSLGQVLDEKLFF
>TRBV11-1|TRBJ2-3
CASSLVGGPNTDTQYF
>TRBV24-1|TRBJ2-5
CATSDFPSGLAGGETQYF
>TRBV6-5|TRBJ1-2
CASEQTKNYGYTF
>TRBV29-1|TRBJ2-7
CSVLYRGAQASISYEQYF
>TRBV12-5|TRBJ1-1
CASGLTGRGTEAFF
>TRBV7-9|TRBJ2-1
CASSFKRISYNEQFF
>TRBV5-1|TRBJ1-2
CASSLTGDLNYGYTF
>TRBV2|TRBJ2-4
CATSDTNWGKNIQYF
>TRBV6-5|TRBJ1-6
CASSFPTGQEPLHF
>TRBV6-5|TRBJ1-6
CASSYGQYYNSPLHF
>TRBV19|TRBJ2-3
CASSIFLGSTDTQYF
>TRBV5-4|TRBJ1-3
CASSILDSAGNTIYF
>TRBV5-1|TRBJ2-7
CASSLTPGQGAEEQYF
>TRBV7-5|TRBJ2-2
CARSRRDTITGELFF
>TRBV6-5|TRBJ1-1
CASSYDAATEAFF
>TRBV7-2|TRBJ1-4
CASSFQVSNEKLFF
>TRBV11-2|TRBJ2-3
CASSADRGDTQYF
>TRBV9|TRBJ2-5
CASSVFGRNQETQYF
>TRBV6-6|TRBJ1-2
CASSYLGEAGYTF
>TRBV10-3|TRBJ2-7
CAISENSGMNYEQYF
>TRBV25-1|TRBJ1-2
CASSGGQGDYTF
>TRBV2|TRBJ2-2
CASSPGQGSTGELFF
>TRBV7-3|TRBJ2-1
CASSPGGGGGPSYNEQFF
>TRBV2|TRBJ2-1
CASSDDRDNEQFF
>TRBV19|TRBJ2-1
CASRTSTGQGTSSYNEQFF
>TRBV7-3|TRBJ2-2
CASSFSSFTGELFF